These T cell receptor beta chains were read from a single sample in a study of early T cells in non-severe SARS-CoV-2 infection. TCRdb reprocessed the 5' RACE reads via MiXCR and lists one record per CDR3 protein. The sample has about 84,000 distinct CDR3 sequences, about 12% seen once; the top ten hold about 2.6%. The sample consisted of whole blood. These receptors originate from an adult who was a healthcare worker with PCR-confirmed SARS-CoV-2 infection or an uninfected control (not recorded which). Each CDR3 is given with its conserved first and last residue. The D gene is left open where the match is weak. The size of a clone is reported for some rows only, either as once, few or many, or as a class for expanded clones.

clone size: NA; V gene: TRBV7-2; D gene: NA; J gene: TRBJ2-5; CDR3 protein: CASSLVHQETQYF; CDR3 DNA: TGTGCCAGCAGCTTAGTCCATCAAGAGACCCAGTACTTC
clone size: NA; V gene: TRBV10-3; D gene: NA; J gene: TRBJ1-2; CDR3 protein: CAINLGGSYGYTF; CDR3 DNA: TGTGCCATCAATCTGGGGGGCTCCTATGGCTACACCTTC
clone size: few; V gene: TRBV7-8; D gene: TRBD2; J gene: TRBJ2-5; CDR3 protein: CASSPRLAGSRQYF; CDR3 DNA: TGTGCCAGCAGCCCCCGACTAGCGGGTAGCCGTCAGTACTTC
clone size: NA; V gene: TRBV12-3/TRBV12-4; D gene: NA; J gene: TRBJ2-6; CDR3 protein: CASSGGLLSGANVLTF; CDR3 DNA: TGTGCCAGCAGCGGCGGACTCCTCTCTGGGGCCAACGTCCTGACTTTC
clone size: NA; V gene: TRBV24-1; D gene: NA; J gene: TRBJ1-1; CDR3 protein: CATSRAVYTEAFF; CDR3 DNA: TGTGCCACCAGTAGGGCCGTATACACTGAAGCTTTCTTT
clone size: few; V gene: TRBV29-1; D gene: TRBD1; J gene: TRBJ1-2; CDR3 protein: CSVEVVAGGYGYTF; CDR3 DNA: TGCAGCGTTGAAGTCGTGGCAGGGGGCTATGGCTACACCTTC
clone size: many; V gene: TRBV29-1; D gene: NA; J gene: TRBJ2-5; CDR3 protein: CSVTPTPGETQYF; CDR3 DNA: TGCAGCGTTACTCCGACTCCTGGGGAGACCCAGTACTTC
clone size: many; V gene: TRBV2; D gene: NA; J gene: TRBJ2-3; CDR3 protein: CASSGPGKGDTQYF; CDR3 DNA: TGTGCCAGCAGTGGCCCAGGGAAGGGAGATACGCAGTATTTT
clone size: many; V gene: TRBV20-1; D gene: NA; J gene: TRBJ2-1; CDR3 protein: CSARQSSYNEQFF; CDR3 DNA: TGCAGTGCTCGACAGAGCTCCTACAATGAGCAGTTCTTC
clone size: few; V gene: TRBV5-6; D gene: NA; J gene: TRBJ1-3; CDR3 protein: CASSMQGTGNTIYF; CDR3 DNA: TGTGCCAGCAGTATGCAGGGAACTGGAAACACCATATATTTT
clone size: NA; V gene: TRBV21-1; D gene: NA; J gene: TRBJ2-7; CDR3 protein: CVSSKALDGEQYF; CDR3 DNA: TGTGTCAGCAGCAAAGCGCTTGACGGGGAGCAGTACTTC
clone size: many; V gene: TRBV6-5; D gene: NA; J gene: TRBJ2-1; CDR3 protein: CASSYFGGLSYNEQFF; CDR3 DNA: TGTGCCAGCAGTTACTTCGGGGGGCTCTCCTACAATGAGCAGTTCTTC
clone size: many; V gene: TRBV27; D gene: NA; J gene: TRBJ2-5; CDR3 protein: CASSTGQETQYF; CDR3 DNA: TGTGCCAGCAGTACGGGTCAAGAGACCCAGTACTTC
clone size: few; V gene: TRBV3-1; D gene: NA; J gene: TRBJ2-2; CDR3 protein: CASGSIVGGTGELFF; CDR3 DNA: TGTGCCAGCGGATCCATAGTGGGTGGCACCGGGGAGCTGTTTTTT
clone size: many; V gene: TRBV19; D gene: NA; J gene: TRBJ1-1; CDR3 protein: CPKHRPLNTEAFF; CDR3 DNA: TGTCCTAAACATAGACCCTTGAACACTGAAGCTTTCTTT
clone size: few; V gene: TRBV9; D gene: NA; J gene: TRBJ2-3; CDR3 protein: CASSVEDTDTQYF; CDR3 DNA: TGTGCCAGCAGCGTAGAGGACACAGATACGCAGTATTTT
clone size: many; V gene: TRBV20-1; D gene: NA; J gene: TRBJ1-2; CDR3 protein: CSATGTTTAGYTF; CDR3 DNA: TGCAGTGCTACCGGGACCACAACCGCTGGCTACACCTTC
clone size: many; V gene: TRBV11-2; D gene: NA; J gene: TRBJ1-1; CDR3 protein: CASSPQGVRTEAFF; CDR3 DNA: TGTGCCAGCAGCCCGCAGGGTGTTAGGACTGAAGCTTTCTTT
clone size: many; V gene: TRBV29-1; D gene: NA; J gene: TRBJ1-2; CDR3 protein: CSVVAGNTF; CDR3 DNA: TGCAGCGTGGTCGCTGGAAACACCTTC
clone size: NA; V gene: TRBV2; D gene: TRBD1; J gene: TRBJ2-7; CDR3 protein: CASGGGTGAYEQYF; CDR3 DNA: TGTGCCAGCGGGGGCGGGACAGGGGCCTACGAGCAGTACTTC
clone size: NA; V gene: TRBV19; D gene: NA; J gene: TRBJ2-7; CDR3 protein: CASSIVPGTQYYEQYF; CDR3 DNA: TGTGCCAGTAGTATAGTTCCGGGAACCCAATACTACGAGCAGTACTTC
clone size: NA; V gene: TRBV6-1; D gene: NA; J gene: TRBJ1-1; CDR3 protein: CATLPDRKNTEAFF; CDR3 DNA: TGTGCCACCCTACCCGACAGAAAGAACACTGAAGCTTTCTTT
clone size: few; V gene: TRBV29-1; D gene: NA; J gene: TRBJ2-5; CDR3 protein: CSAGLQDQYF; CDR3 DNA: TGCAGCGCGGGTCTCCAGGACCAGTACTTC
clone size: many; V gene: TRBV3-1; D gene: NA; J gene: TRBJ1-2; CDR3 protein: CASSQGPAAHTF; CDR3 DNA: TGTGCCAGCAGCCAAGGCCCGGCGGCCCACACCTTC
clone size: NA; V gene: TRBV28; D gene: NA; J gene: TRBJ2-3; CDR3 protein: CASSPEWRTSTDTQYF; CDR3 DNA: TGTGCCAGCAGTCCAGAGTGGCGCACTAGCACAGATACGCAGTATTTT
clone size: NA; V gene: TRBV28; D gene: TRBD1; J gene: TRBJ1-2; CDR3 protein: CASSPGQDFYYGYTF; CDR3 DNA: TGTGCCAGCAGTCCCGGACAGGATTTCTACTATGGCTACACCTTC
clone size: many; V gene: TRBV2; D gene: TRBD2; J gene: TRBJ2-1; CDR3 protein: CASSDGWGGDEQFF; CDR3 DNA: TGTGCCAGCAGTGATGGATGGGGGGGAGATGAGCAGTTCTTC
clone size: many; V gene: TRBV27; D gene: NA; J gene: TRBJ2-5; CDR3 protein: CASSLGGTETQYF; CDR3 DNA: TGTGCCAGCAGTTTAGGAGGTACGGAGACCCAGTACTTC
clone size: many; V gene: TRBV30; D gene: NA; J gene: TRBJ1-1; CDR3 protein: CAWSVGPGEAFF; CDR3 DNA: TGTGCCTGGAGTGTTGGACCAGGAGAAGCTTTCTTT
clone size: NA; V gene: TRBV15; D gene: NA; J gene: TRBJ1-3; CDR3 protein: CATSRDRDTIYF; CDR3 DNA: TGTGCCACCAGCAGAGATCGGGACACCATATATTTT
clone size: many; V gene: TRBV6-1; D gene: TRBD1; J gene: TRBJ2-1; CDR3 protein: CASSEGTGGPSYNEQFF; CDR3 DNA: TGTGCCAGCAGTGAAGGGACAGGGGGCCCTTCCTACAATGAGCAGTTCTTC
clone size: few; V gene: TRBV9; D gene: NA; J gene: TRBJ1-5; CDR3 protein: CASSPNSNQPQHF; CDR3 DNA: TGTGCCAGCAGCCCTAATAGCAATCAGCCCCAGCATTTT
clone size: many; V gene: TRBV20-1; D gene: TRBD2; J gene: TRBJ2-7; CDR3 protein: CSARGLAVYEQYF; CDR3 DNA: TGCAGTGCTAGGGGACTAGCGGTTTACGAGCAGTACTTC
clone size: many; V gene: TRBV21-1; D gene: NA; J gene: TRBJ1-3; CDR3 protein: CASSKAGVGNTIYF; CDR3 DNA: TGTGCCAGCAGCAAAGCAGGGGTTGGAAACACCATATATTTT
clone size: many; V gene: TRBV6-5; D gene: TRBD2; J gene: TRBJ2-5; CDR3 protein: CASSYSPSGGQETQYF; CDR3 DNA: TGTGCCAGCAGTTACTCTCCTAGCGGGGGCCAAGAGACCCAGTACTTC
clone size: NA; V gene: TRBV2; D gene: TRBD2; J gene: TRBJ2-1; CDR3 protein: CASSEVVRTSNEQFF; CDR3 DNA: TGTGCCAGCAGTGAAGTAGTCAGGACTAGCAATGAGCAGTTCTTC
clone size: NA; V gene: TRBV10-3; D gene: NA; J gene: TRBJ2-7; CDR3 protein: CAISVGSYEQYF; CDR3 DNA: TGTGCCATCAGTGTGGGCAGTTACGAGCAGTACTTC
clone size: NA; V gene: TRBV7-8; D gene: NA; J gene: TRBJ2-1; CDR3 protein: CASSTRDLPSYKEQFF; CDR3 DNA: TGTGCCAGCAGCACCCGCGACTTACCCTCCTACAAAGAGCAGTTCTTC
clone size: NA; V gene: TRBV6-5; D gene: NA; J gene: TRBJ1-4; CDR3 protein: CASSYRSTGSTNEKLFF; CDR3 DNA: TGTGCCAGCAGTTACCGATCCACAGGGTCGACTAATGAAAAACTGTTTTTT
clone size: NA; V gene: TRBV6-2/TRBV6-3; D gene: NA; J gene: TRBJ2-1; CDR3 protein: CASSPLPGAYNEQFF; CDR3 DNA: TGTGCCAGCAGTCCCCTCCCGGGGGCCTACAATGAGCAGTTCTTC
clone size: many; V gene: TRBV30; D gene: NA; J gene: TRBJ2-7; CDR3 protein: CAWGGIDTLPSYEQYF; CDR3 DNA: TGTGCCTGGGGGGGAATAGACACCCTTCCCTCCTACGAGCAGTACTTC
clone size: NA; V gene: TRBV9; D gene: TRBD1; J gene: TRBJ2-5; CDR3 protein: CASSVGQDQETQYF; CDR3 DNA: TGTGCCAGCAGCGTTGGACAGGACCAAGAGACCCAGTACTTC
clone size: few; V gene: TRBV12-3/TRBV12-4; D gene: TRBD1; J gene: TRBJ1-2; CDR3 protein: CASSPGTGGKGGYTF; CDR3 DNA: TGTGCCAGCAGCCCCGGGACAGGGGGGAAAGGTGGCTACACCTTC
clone size: many; V gene: TRBV7-8; D gene: NA; J gene: TRBJ1-5; CDR3 protein: CASSIGRSSNNQPQHF; CDR3 DNA: TGTGCCAGCAGCATCGGCCGTTCCTCTAACAATCAGCCCCAGCATTTT
clone size: many; V gene: TRBV29-1; D gene: NA; J gene: TRBJ1-5; CDR3 protein: CSGSIGLNQPQHF; CDR3 DNA: TGCAGCGGGTCCATCGGGCTCAATCAGCCCCAGCATTTT
clone size: NA; V gene: TRBV20-1; D gene: NA; J gene: TRBJ1-1; CDR3 protein: CSARGSTEAFF; CDR3 DNA: TGCAGTGCTCGAGGGAGCACTGAAGCTTTCTTT
clone size: NA; V gene: TRBV27; D gene: TRBD1; J gene: TRBJ2-2; CDR3 protein: CASSRDRGSTGELFF; CDR3 DNA: TGTGCCAGCTCCCGGGACAGGGGTAGCACCGGGGAGCTGTTTTTT
clone size: many; V gene: TRBV28; D gene: TRBD2; J gene: TRBJ2-2; CDR3 protein: CASRLPGRLNTGELFF; CDR3 DNA: TGTGCCAGCAGACTCCCCGGGAGGCTAAACACCGGGGAGCTGTTTTTT